A single T cell receptor beta chain is shown here with its context. This record belongs to a study of T cell changes during pregnancy in multiple sclerosis. Repertoires were generated with immunoSEQ multiplex PCR, while TCRdb's copy carries only in-frame clones and drops some. Of about 64,000 clones listed, over 95% are singletons. The sequence was obtained from a female donor with multiple sclerosis, enrolled in a pregnancy study. The source was CD8+ T cells from peripheral blood mononuclear cells, collected after pregnancy.

The CDR3 sequence is CASSWGTSGQETQYF. CDR3 DNA: TGTGCCAGTTCCTGGGGGACTAGCGGACAAGAGACCCAGTACTTC. V usage is TRBV19 and J usage is TRBJ2-5, with TRBD2 identical over 11 bases. CDR3 length: 15 residues. V shed 8 bases, J shed 2 bases, and the junction held 7 bases outside the gene matches. CDR1 LNHDA and CDR2 SQIVND come from the germline V gene (reference sequence).